The rows below give T cell receptor beta chains drawn from one sample of a study of T cell responses to AZD1222 COVID-19 vaccine. TCRdb keeps only in-frame clones here, not all; method: immunoSEQ multiplex PCR. This table has over 150,000 clones, around 87% appearing once. The material was peripheral blood, obtained 28 days after the second AZD1222 dose. The receptors derive from an adult who received the AZD1222 COVID-19 vaccine. Both conserved end residues are part of each CDR3. The order of the fields is D gene, clone size, J gene, V gene, CDR3 protein, CDR3 DNA. A D gene is named only where the DNA matches it firmly. Clone size appears in some rows only: once, few, many, or a class for an expanded clone.

>TRBD1|once|TRBJ1-2|TRBV4-1
CASSPKPGQGNYGYTF
TGCGCCAGCAGCCCCAAGCCGGGACAGGGGAACTATGGCTACACCTTC
>NA|NA|TRBJ1-1|TRBV10-3
CAIKEGGTVTEAFF
TGTGCCATCAAAGAGGGGGGGACGGTTACTGAAGCTTTCTTT
>NA|NA|TRBJ1-1|TRBV18
CASSPRAANTEAFF
TGTGCCAGCTCACCACGCGCAGCAAACACTGAAGCTTTCTTT
>NA|NA|TRBJ1-2|TRBV18
CASSPMDNYGYTF
TGTGCCAGCTCACCCATGGATAACTATGGCTACACCTTC
>TRBD2|NA|TRBJ2-1|TRBV5-4
CASSFPGLAYNEQFF
TGTGCCAGCAGCTTTCCGGGACTAGCCTACAATGAGCAGTTCTTC
>NA|NA|TRBJ1-1|TRBV5-1
CASSLGAGADHTEAFF
TGCGCCAGCAGCTTGGGAGCAGGGGCCGACCACACTGAAGCTTTCTTT
>TRBD1|NA|TRBJ2-1|TRBV6-4
CASSAWTGLPNEQFF
TGTGCCAGCAGCGCCTGGACAGGTCTCCCCAATGAGCAGTTCTTC
>NA|NA|TRBJ1-1|TRBV10-3
CAISEPGGAEAFF
TGTGCCATCAGTGAGCCAGGAGGGGCTGAAGCTTTCTTT
>NA|NA|TRBJ1-4|TRBV7-2
CASSKKGPLGNEKLFF
TGTGCCAGCAGCAAGAAGGGTCCACTAGGTAATGAAAAACTGTTTTTT
>NA|NA|TRBJ1-4|TRBV6-2/TRBV6-3
CASSYRGGAPNEKLFF
TGTGCCAGCAGTTACCGAGGGGGAGCCCCGAATGAAAAACTGTTTTTT
>TRBD1|NA|TRBJ2-5|TRBV3-1/TRBV3-2
CASSRPTGGEETQYF
TGTGCCAGCAGCCGACCGACAGGGGGCGAGGAGACCCAGTACTTC
>NA|NA|TRBJ1-5|TRBV28
CASSPGPGRPQHF
TGTGCCAGCAGTCCGGGACCTGGTAGGCCCCAGCATTTT
>NA|NA|TRBJ2-5|TRBV5-1
CASSFLAEETQYF
TGCGCCAGCAGCTTTTTGGCGGAAGAGACCCAGTACTTC
>NA|NA|TRBJ1-4|TRBV7-8
CASSLAGQRGEKLFF
TGTGCCAGCAGCTTAGCTGGGCAGAGGGGTGAAAAACTGTTTTTT
>NA|NA|TRBJ2-7|TRBV29-1
CSVVYLSDSRTEQYF
TGCAGCGTTGTTTATTTAAGCGACAGTCGAACCGAGCAGTACTTC
>NA|NA|TRBJ2-3|TRBV19
CASASGGTDTQYF
TGTGCCAGTGCCTCCGGTGGCACAGATACGCAGTATTTT
>NA|NA|TRBJ2-7|TRBV5-1
CASRNGTAYYEQYF
TGCGCCAGCCGCAACGGGACGGCATACTACGAGCAGTACTTC
>NA|NA|TRBJ2-2|TRBV7-9
CASSVQTVNTGELFF
TGTGCCAGCAGCGTGCAAACTGTGAACACCGGGGAGCTGTTTTTT
>NA|NA|TRBJ1-6|TRBV18
CASSLTGAPLRSPLHF
TGTGCCAGCTCACTGACGGGGGCCCCTTTAAGGTCACCCCTCCACTTT
>NA|NA|TRBJ2-7|TRBV27
CASGWSSYEQYF
TGTGCCAGCGGATGGAGCTCCTACGAGCAGTACTTC
>NA|NA|TRBJ1-5|TRBV30
CAWNGQPNQPQHF
TGTGCCTGGAACGGGCAGCCAAATCAGCCCCAGCATTTT
>NA|NA|TRBJ1-2|TRBV11-2
CTSSSTKGLWHGYTF
TGTACCAGCAGCTCAACGAAAGGACTGTGGCATGGCTACACCTTC
>NA|NA|TRBJ2-7|TRBV29-1
CSVKWVGKGEQYF
TGCAGCGTTAAGTGGGTGGGGAAAGGGGAGCAGTACTTC
>TRBD1|NA|TRBJ2-7|TRBV6-5
CASSLGQGGSSYEQYF
TGTGCCAGCAGTTTGGGACAGGGGGGTTCGTCCTACGAGCAGTACTTC
>TRBD2|NA|TRBJ2-1|TRBV9
CASSGGTSGLNEQFF
TGTGCCAGCAGCGGAGGGACTAGCGGACTCAATGAGCAGTTCTTC
>TRBD1|NA|TRBJ1-5|TRBV7-6
CASSPGGPFSNQPQHF
TGTGCCAGCAGCCCAGGGGGGCCCTTTAGCAATCAGCCCCAGCATTTT
>NA|NA|TRBJ2-7|TRBV19
CASPPNGYEQYF
TGTGCCAGCCCCCCGAACGGTTACGAGCAGTACTTC
>TRBD1|NA|TRBJ2-1|TRBV7-8
CAHEKGAFYNEQFF
TGTGCCCACGAGAAGGGGGCCTTCTACAATGAGCAGTTCTTC
>NA|NA|TRBJ1-5|TRBV19
CASTIGGNQPQHF
TGTGCCAGTACCATAGGGGGAAATCAGCCCCAGCATTTT
>NA|NA|TRBJ1-1|TRBV2
CASRDQGPYAFF
TGTGCCAGCAGAGATCAGGGTCCGTACGCTTTCTTT
>TRBD1|NA|TRBJ1-6|TRBV9
CASSVAPGGQGNSPLHF
TGTGCCAGCAGCGTAGCCCCAGGGGGGCAGGGTAATTCACCCCTCCACTTT
>NA|NA|TRBJ1-1|TRBV6-5
CASSHGLNTEAFF
TGTGCCAGCAGCCACGGGTTGAACACTGAAGCTTTCTTT
>NA|NA|TRBJ1-2|TRBV29-1
CSVPVGGQAGYTF
TGCAGCGTGCCTGTGGGCGGGCAGGCGGGCTACACCTTC
>NA|NA|TRBJ1-1|TRBV6-1
CAIRVGKMNTEAFF
TGTGCCATAAGGGTCGGGAAGATGAACACTGAAGCTTTCTTT
>NA|NA|TRBJ1-6|TRBV2
CASSVSVGQRNSPLHF
TGTGCCAGCAGTGTGAGTGTGGGACAACGGAATTCACCCCTCCACTTT
>NA|NA|TRBJ1-6|TRBV14
CASSRPGRIISPLHF
TGTGCCAGCAGCCGACCGGGACGGATTATTTCACCCCTCCACTTT
>NA|NA|TRBJ1-2|TRBV6-2/TRBV6-3
CASSFTGYGYTF
TGTGCCAGCAGTTTCACAGGCTATGGCTACACCTTC
>TRBD2|NA|TRBJ2-7|TRBV5-4
CASSLGAGYEQYF
TGTGCCAGCAGCTTGGGAGCGGGATACGAGCAGTACTTC
>TRBD2|NA|TRBJ2-2|TRBV5-1
CASGLAGPPNTGELFF
TGCGCCAGCGGACTAGCGGGGCCTCCGAACACCGGGGAGCTGTTTTTT
>NA|NA|TRBJ2-3|TRBV3-1/TRBV3-2
CASSQVAPWDGTDTQYF
TGTGCCAGCAGCCAAGTCGCTCCGTGGGATGGCACAGATACGCAGTATTTT
>NA|NA|TRBJ2-2|TRBV19
CASSLYAVRGTGELFF
TGTGCCAGTAGCCTATACGCCGTTCGGGGCACCGGGGAGCTGTTTTTT
>NA|NA|TRBJ1-3|TRBV30
CAWGQNSGNTIYF
TGTGCCTGGGGGCAGAACTCTGGAAACACCATATATTTT
>NA|NA|TRBJ1-1|TRBV19
CACLAGGASPAFF
TGTGCCTGCCTGGCGGGGGGTGCATCTCCAGCTTTCTTT
>NA|few|TRBJ2-5|TRBV7-8
CASSLVIGARGDRETQYF
TGTGCCAGCAGCTTAGTAATCGGCGCCAGGGGCGATCGAGAGACCCAGTACTTC
>NA|NA|TRBJ1-6|TRBV6-6
CASRTGEGSYNSPLHF
TGTGCCAGCAGGACCGGAGAGGGCTCCTATAATTCACCCCTCCACTTT
>NA|NA|TRBJ1-1|TRBV4-1
CASSQDGETEAFF
TGCGCCAGCAGCCAAGATGGGGAAACTGAAGCTTTCTTT
>NA|NA|TRBJ1-6|TRBV7-9
CASSPDSLNSPLHF
TGTGCCAGCAGCCCCGACAGCCTCAATTCACCCCTCCACTTT
>NA|NA|TRBJ2-5|TRBV2
CASTLTSGLFKTQYF
TGTGCCAGCACCTTGACTTCGGGCCTTTTCAAGACCCAGTACTTC
>NA|NA|TRBJ2-5|TRBV4-3
CASSQDTGFQETQYF
TGCGCCAGCAGCCAAGATACAGGGTTTCAAGAGACCCAGTACTTC
>TRBD1|NA|TRBJ2-3|TRBV11-2
CASSHGQGGTDTQYF
TGTGCCAGCAGCCATGGACAGGGGGGCACAGATACGCAGTATTTT
>NA|NA|TRBJ1-2|TRBV12-5
CASGLEGYGYTF
TGTGCTAGTGGTTTGGAGGGGTATGGCTACACCTTC